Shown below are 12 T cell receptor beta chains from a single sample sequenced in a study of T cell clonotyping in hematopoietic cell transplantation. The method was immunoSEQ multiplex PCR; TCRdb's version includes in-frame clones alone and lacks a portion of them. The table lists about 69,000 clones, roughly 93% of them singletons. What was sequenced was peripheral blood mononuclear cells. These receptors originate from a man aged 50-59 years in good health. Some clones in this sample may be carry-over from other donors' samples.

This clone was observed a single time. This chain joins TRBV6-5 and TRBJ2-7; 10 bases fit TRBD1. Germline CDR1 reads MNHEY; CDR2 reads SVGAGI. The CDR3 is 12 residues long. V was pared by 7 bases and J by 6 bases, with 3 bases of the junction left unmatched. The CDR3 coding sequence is TGTGCCAGCAAGACAGGGGGCGGCGAGCAGTACTTC. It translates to CASKTGGGEQYF.

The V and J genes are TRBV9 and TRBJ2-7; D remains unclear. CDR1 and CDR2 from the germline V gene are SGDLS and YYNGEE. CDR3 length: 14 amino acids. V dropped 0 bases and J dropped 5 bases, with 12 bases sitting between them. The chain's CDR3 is CASSVGGSFDEQYF. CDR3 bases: TGTGCCAGCAGCGTAGGTGGTAGTTTCGACGAGCAGTACTTC. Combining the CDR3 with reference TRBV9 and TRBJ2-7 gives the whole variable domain DSGVTQTPKHLITATGQRVTLRCSPRSGDLSVYWYQQSLDQGLQFLIQYYNGEERAKGNILERFSAQQFPDLHSELNLSSLELGDSALYFCASSVGGSFDEQYFGPGTRLTVT.

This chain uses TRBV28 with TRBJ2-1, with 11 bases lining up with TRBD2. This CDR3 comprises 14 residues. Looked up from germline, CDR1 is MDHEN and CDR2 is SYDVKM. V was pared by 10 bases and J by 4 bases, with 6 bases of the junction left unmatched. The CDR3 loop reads CATETSGSYNEQFF. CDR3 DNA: TGTGCCACGGAAACTAGCGGGAGTTACAATGAGCAGTTCTTC.

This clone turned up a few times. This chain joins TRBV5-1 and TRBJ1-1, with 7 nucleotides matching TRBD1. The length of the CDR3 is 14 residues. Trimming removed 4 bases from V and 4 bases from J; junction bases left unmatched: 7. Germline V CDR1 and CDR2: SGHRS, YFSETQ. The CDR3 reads CASSPLDRFTEAFF. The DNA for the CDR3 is TGCGCCAGCAGCCCTTTGGACAGGTTCACTGAAGCTTTCTTT.

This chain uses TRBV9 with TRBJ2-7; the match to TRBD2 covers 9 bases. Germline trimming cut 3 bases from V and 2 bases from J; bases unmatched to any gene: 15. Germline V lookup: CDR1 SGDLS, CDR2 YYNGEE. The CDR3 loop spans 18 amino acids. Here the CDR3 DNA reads TGTGCCAGCAGCGCAACTAGCGGGTCCCTATACAATACCTACGAGCAGTACTTC. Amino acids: CASSATSGSLYNTYEQYF.

The CDR3 is CASSFFGANVLTF. CDR3 bases: TGTGCCAGCAGCTTTTTCGGGGCCAACGTCCTGACTTTC. The chain is built from TRBV11-2 and TRBJ2-6; D is ambiguous. The V gene lost 3 bases and the J gene lost 4 bases, with 4 bases spanning the gap. Germline-derived CDR1 and CDR2 are SGHAT and FQNNGV. There are 13 residues in the CDR3.

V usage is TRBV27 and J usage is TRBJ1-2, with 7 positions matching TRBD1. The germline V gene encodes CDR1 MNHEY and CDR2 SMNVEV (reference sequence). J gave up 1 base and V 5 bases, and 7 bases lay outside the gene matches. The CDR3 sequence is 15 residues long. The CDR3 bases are TGTGCCAGCAGTCGGTCGACAGGGTATAACTATGGCTACACCTTC. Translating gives CASSRSTGYNYGYTF.

CDR3 residues: CASSLDFVYGYTF. The DNA for the CDR3 is TGTGCCAGCAGCCTAGATTTTGTATATGGCTACACCTTC. V is TRBV14 and J is TRBJ1-2; D unclear. The CDR3 covers 13 residues. V was trimmed by 4 bases and J by 5 bases, leaving 11 bases between them. Germline V lookup: CDR1 SGHDN, CDR2 FVKESK.

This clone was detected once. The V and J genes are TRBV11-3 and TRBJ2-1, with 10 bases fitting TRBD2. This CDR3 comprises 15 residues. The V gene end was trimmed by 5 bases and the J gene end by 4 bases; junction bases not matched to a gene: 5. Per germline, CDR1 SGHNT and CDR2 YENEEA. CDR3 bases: TGTGCCAGCAGCGGGGGACTAGCGTATTACAATGAGCAGTTCTTC. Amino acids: CASSGGLAYYNEQFF.

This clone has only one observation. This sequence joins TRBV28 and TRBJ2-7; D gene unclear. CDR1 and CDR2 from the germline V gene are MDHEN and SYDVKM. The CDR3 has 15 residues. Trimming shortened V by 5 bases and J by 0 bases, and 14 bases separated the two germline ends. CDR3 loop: CASSLETGFSYEQYF. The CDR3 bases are TGTGCCAGCAGTCTCGAGACGGGTTTCTCCTACGAGCAGTACTTC.

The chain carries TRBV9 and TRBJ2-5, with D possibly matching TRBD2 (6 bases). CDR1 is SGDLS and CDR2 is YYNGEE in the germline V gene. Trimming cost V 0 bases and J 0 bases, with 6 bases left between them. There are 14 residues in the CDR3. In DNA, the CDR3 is TGTGCCAGCAGCGTAGTAGCGGACCAAGAGACCCAGTACTTC. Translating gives CASSVVADQETQYF.

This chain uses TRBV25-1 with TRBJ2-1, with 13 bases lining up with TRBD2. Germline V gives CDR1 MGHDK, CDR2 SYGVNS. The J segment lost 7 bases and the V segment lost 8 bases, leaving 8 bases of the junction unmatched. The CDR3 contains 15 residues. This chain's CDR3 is CASGGLAGVWNEQFF. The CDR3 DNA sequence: TGTGCCAGCGGCGGACTAGCGGGGGTGTGGAATGAGCAGTTCTTC.